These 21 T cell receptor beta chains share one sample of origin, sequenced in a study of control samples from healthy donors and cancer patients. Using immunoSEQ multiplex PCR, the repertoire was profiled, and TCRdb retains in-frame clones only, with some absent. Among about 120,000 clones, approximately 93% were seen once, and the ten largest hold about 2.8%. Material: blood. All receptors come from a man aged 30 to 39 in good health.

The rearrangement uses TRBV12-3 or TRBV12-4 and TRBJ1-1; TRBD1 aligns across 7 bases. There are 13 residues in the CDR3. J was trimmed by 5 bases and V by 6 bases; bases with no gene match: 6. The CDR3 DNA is TGTGCCAGCAGGCAACAGGGGCGGACTGAAGCTTTCTTT. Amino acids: CASRQQGRTEAFF.

The CDR3 reads CASSDVELAGAKNIQYF. The CDR3 DNA reads as TGTGCCAGCAGTGACGTTGAGCTAGCGGGGGCCAAAAACATTCAGTACTTC. The chain has TRBV25-1 and TRBJ2-4, with 9 bases fitting TRBD2. This CDR3 region has 17 residues. Trimming cost V 3 bases and J 1 base; bases outside gene matches: 7. CDR1 and CDR2 from the germline V gene are MGHDK and SYGVNS.

The CDR3 DNA reads as TGTGCCAGCAGTTACGACATGAACACTGAAGCTTTCTTT. Protein product: CASSYDMNTEAFF. The V and J genes are TRBV6-5 and TRBJ1-1; D uncertain. Germline assignment: CDR1 MNHEY and CDR2 SVGAGI. The CDR3 extends over 13 amino acids. The ends were cut back, 2 bases at V and 0 bases at J, with 4 bases in the middle.

The chain's CDR3 is CASSLFALGTVFGELFF. The CDR3 DNA sequence: TGTGCCAGCAGCTTATTTGCTTTGGGGACAGTTTTCGGGGAGCTGTTTTTT. This rearrangement joins TRBV7-2 to TRBJ2-2, with 7 nucleotides matching TRBD1. V dropped 2 bases and J dropped 7; count of bases not matched to a gene: 13. The CDR3 loop spans 17 amino acids. Germline V CDR1 and CDR2: SGHTA, FQGNSA.

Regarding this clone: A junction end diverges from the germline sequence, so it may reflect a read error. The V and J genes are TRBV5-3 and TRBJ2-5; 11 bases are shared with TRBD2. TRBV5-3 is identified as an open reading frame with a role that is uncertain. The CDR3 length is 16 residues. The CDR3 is CVRSIIAGGPRETQYF. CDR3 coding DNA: TGTGTCAGAAGCATCATAGCGGGGGGGCCCCGAGAGACCCAGTACTTC.

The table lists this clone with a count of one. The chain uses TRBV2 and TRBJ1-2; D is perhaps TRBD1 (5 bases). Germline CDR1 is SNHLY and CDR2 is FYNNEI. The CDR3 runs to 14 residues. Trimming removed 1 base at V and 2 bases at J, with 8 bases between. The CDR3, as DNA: TGTGCCAGCAGTGAAGGAGGGGCCAACTATGGCTACACCTTC. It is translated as CASSEGGANYGYTF.

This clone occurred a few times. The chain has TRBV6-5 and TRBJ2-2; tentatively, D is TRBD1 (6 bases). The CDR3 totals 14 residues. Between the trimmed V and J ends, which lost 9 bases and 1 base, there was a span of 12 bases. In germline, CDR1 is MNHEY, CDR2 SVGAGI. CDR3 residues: CASRQGQNTGELFF. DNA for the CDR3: TGTGCCAGTCGGCAGGGACAGAACACCGGGGAGCTGTTTTTT.

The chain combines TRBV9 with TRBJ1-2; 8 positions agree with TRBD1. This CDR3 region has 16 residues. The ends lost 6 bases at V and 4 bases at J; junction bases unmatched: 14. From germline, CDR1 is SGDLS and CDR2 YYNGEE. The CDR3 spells CASTRRTGTGAYGYTF. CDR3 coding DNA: TGTGCCAGCACCAGACGAACGGGGACAGGAGCCTATGGCTACACCTTC.

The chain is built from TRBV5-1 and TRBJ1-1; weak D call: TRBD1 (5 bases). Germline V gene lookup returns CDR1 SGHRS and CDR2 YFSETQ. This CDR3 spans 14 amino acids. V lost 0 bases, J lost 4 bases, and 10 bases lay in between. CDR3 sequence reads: CASSLDGGGTEAFF. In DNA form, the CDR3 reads TGCGCCAGCAGCTTGGACGGGGGGGGCACTGAAGCTTTCTTT.

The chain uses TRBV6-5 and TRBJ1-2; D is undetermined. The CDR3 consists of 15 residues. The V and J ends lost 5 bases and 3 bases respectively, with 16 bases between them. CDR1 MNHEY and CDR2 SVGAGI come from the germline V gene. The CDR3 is CASSPLLRGDYGYTF. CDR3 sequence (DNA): TGTGCCAGCAGTCCGCTACTCCGTGGAGACTATGGCTACACCTTC.

The CDR3 reads CASSKAHGEKLFF. CDR3 coding DNA: TGTGCCAGCTCAAAAGCCCATGGTGAAAAACTGTTTTTT. The V gene is TRBV18, the J gene TRBJ1-4, with no clear D. The V end was cut by 5 bases, the J end by 7 bases, with 11 bases between. The CDR3 runs to 13 residues. The germline gives CDR1 KGHSH, CDR2 LQKENI.

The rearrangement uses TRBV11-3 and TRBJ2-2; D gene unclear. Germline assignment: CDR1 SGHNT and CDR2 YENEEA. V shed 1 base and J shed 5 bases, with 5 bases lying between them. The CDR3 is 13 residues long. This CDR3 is CASSLVGTGELFF. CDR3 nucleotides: TGTGCCAGCAGCTTAGTTGGGACCGGGGAGCTGTTTTTT.

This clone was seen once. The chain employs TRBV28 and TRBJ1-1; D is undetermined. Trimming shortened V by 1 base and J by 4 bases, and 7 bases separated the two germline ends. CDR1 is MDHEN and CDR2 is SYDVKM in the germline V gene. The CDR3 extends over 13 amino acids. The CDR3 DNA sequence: TGTGCCAGCAGTTTATTCCTAAGCACTGAAGCTTTCTTT. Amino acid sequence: CASSLFLSTEAFF.

The CDR3 reads CASSQGTAYYQPQHF. CDR3 sequence (DNA): TGTGCCAGCAGCCAAGGGACAGCCTATTATCAGCCCCAGCATTTT. The chain is built from TRBV3-1 (or the pseudogene TRBV3-2) and TRBJ1-5; D possibly corresponds to TRBD1 (6 bases). The CDR3 extends over 15 amino acids. With 1 base removed from V and 5 bases from J, the gap between germline ends came to 12 bases. Looked up from germline, CDR1 is LGHDT and CDR2 is YNNKEL (reference sequence).

Here the CDR3 reads CASSQDQSGNLPPSGANVLTF. CDR3 in DNA: TGTGCCAGCAGCCAAGATCAAAGTGGGAATCTCCCCCCCTCTGGGGCCAACGTCCTGACTTTC. The J gene is TRBJ2-6, the V gene TRBV3-1 (or the pseudogene TRBV3-2); D call uncertain. This CDR3 has 21 residues. The V gene lost 0 bases and the J gene lost 0 bases, with 21 bases spanning the gap. The germline gives CDR1 LGHDT, CDR2 YNNKEL (reference sequence).

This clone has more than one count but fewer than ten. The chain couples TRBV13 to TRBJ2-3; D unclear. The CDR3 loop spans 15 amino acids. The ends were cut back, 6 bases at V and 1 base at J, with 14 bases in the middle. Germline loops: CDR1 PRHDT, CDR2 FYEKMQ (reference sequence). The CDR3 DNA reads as TGTGCCAGCAGAACACGGACCGCCGGCACAGATACGCAGTATTTT. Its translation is CASRTRTAGTDTQYF.

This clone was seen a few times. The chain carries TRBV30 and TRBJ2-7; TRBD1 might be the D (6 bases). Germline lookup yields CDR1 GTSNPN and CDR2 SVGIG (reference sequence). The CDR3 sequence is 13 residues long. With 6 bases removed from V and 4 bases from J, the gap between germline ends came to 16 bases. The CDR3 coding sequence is TGTGCCTGCGGGACACGTGGACTTTACGAGCAGTACGTC. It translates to CACGTRGLYEQYV.

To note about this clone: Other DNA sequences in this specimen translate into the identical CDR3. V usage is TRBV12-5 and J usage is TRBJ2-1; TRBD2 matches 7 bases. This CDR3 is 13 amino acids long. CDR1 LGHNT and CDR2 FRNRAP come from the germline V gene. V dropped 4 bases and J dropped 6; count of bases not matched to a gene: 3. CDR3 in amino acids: CASGSGGANEQFF. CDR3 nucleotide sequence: TGTGCTAGTGGTTCGGGAGGTGCCAATGAGCAGTTCTTC.

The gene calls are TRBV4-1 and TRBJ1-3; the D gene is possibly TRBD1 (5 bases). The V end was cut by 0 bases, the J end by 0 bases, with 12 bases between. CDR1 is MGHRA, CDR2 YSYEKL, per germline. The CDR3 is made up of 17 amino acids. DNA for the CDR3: TGCGCCAGCAGCCAAGATCGACAGTCTATCTCTGGAAACACCATATATTTT. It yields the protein CASSQDRQSISGNTIYF.

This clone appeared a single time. The CDR3 sequence is CASSPQALENEKLFF. The CDR3 DNA follows: TGTGCCAGTAGTCCCCAAGCGCTGGAGAATGAAAAACTGTTTTTT. The chain uses TRBV19 and TRBJ1-4; D is undetermined. V lost 5 bases and J 5 bases, leaving 15 bases between the germline ends. CDR1 is LNHDA and CDR2 is SQIVND in the germline V gene (reference sequence). The CDR3 loop spans 15 amino acids.

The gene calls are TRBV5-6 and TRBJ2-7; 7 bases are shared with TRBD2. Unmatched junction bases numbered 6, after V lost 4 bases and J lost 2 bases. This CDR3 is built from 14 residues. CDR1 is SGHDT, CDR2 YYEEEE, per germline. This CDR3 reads CASSGTGTTYEQYV. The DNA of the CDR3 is TGTGCCAGCAGCGGAACCGGGACTACCTACGAGCAGTACGTC.